A selection of T cell receptor beta chains follows, all from one sample in a study of PD-L1 blockade in urothelial cancer. The method was immunoSEQ multiplex PCR; TCRdb's version includes in-frame clones alone and lacks a portion of them. The sample lists about 81,000 clones, roughly 90% occurring once. The specimen comprised PBMCs, sampled around atezolizumab (anti-PD-L1) treatment. These receptors all stem from a man aged 60 to 69 with urothelial cancer. Each CDR3 is given with its conserved first and last residue. D genes are given only for firm matches. Some rows have no size entry. The others give once, few or many, or a class for an expanded clone.

j_call: TRBJ2-2; v_call: TRBV10-3; d_call: TRBD2; clone_size: .; cdr3_nt: TGTGCCATCAGTGAGGGGGGGGGTGGCACCGGGGAGCTGTTTTTT; cdr3_aa: CAISEGGGGTGELFF
j_call: TRBJ1-2; v_call: TRBV11-2; d_call: .; clone_size: .; cdr3_nt: TGTGCCAGCAGCCCGTCGTTGGTCTATTATGGCTACACCTTC; cdr3_aa: CASSPSLVYYGYTF
j_call: TRBJ1-1; v_call: TRBV4-1; d_call: .; clone_size: few; cdr3_nt: TGCGCCAGCAGCCAAGATAGGGCCCGGAGGTACGAAGCTTTCTTT; cdr3_aa: CASSQDRARRYEAFF
j_call: TRBJ2-3; v_call: TRBV11-2; d_call: .; clone_size: .; cdr3_nt: TGTGCCAGCACATACCTACAGGGAAGCACAGATACGCAGTATTTT; cdr3_aa: CASTYLQGSTDTQYF
j_call: TRBJ2-2; v_call: TRBV2; d_call: TRBD1; clone_size: few; cdr3_nt: TGTGCCAGCAGCCCCCGGACAGGGGGCACCGGGGAGCTGTTTTTT; cdr3_aa: CASSPRTGGTGELFF
j_call: TRBJ2-7; v_call: TRBV7-3; d_call: TRBD2; clone_size: .; cdr3_nt: TGTGCCAGCAGCTCCGGACTAGCGGGAGAAGGCGAGCAGTACTTC; cdr3_aa: CASSSGLAGEGEQYF
j_call: TRBJ1-2; v_call: TRBV4-2; d_call: .; clone_size: .; cdr3_nt: TGTGCCAGCAGCCCTCGGGGGTCTGGCTACACCTTC; cdr3_aa: CASSPRGSGYTF
j_call: TRBJ2-3; v_call: TRBV9; d_call: TRBD1; clone_size: .; cdr3_nt: TGTGCCAGCAGCGCCAGACAGGGTGGTAGAACAGATACGCAGTATTTT; cdr3_aa: CASSARQGGRTDTQYF
j_call: TRBJ2-7; v_call: TRBV5-5; d_call: .; clone_size: .; cdr3_nt: TGTGCCAGCAGCTTGGGTCCCATCAGGGACTACGAGCAGTACTTC; cdr3_aa: CASSLGPIRDYEQYF
j_call: TRBJ1-2; v_call: TRBV6-5; d_call: .; clone_size: .; cdr3_nt: TGTGCCAGCAGTTACTCGACACACGGAACCCAAGGCTACACCTTC; cdr3_aa: CASSYSTHGTQGYTF
j_call: TRBJ2-7; v_call: TRBV7-2; d_call: TRBD1; clone_size: once; cdr3_nt: TGTGCCAGCAGCCGTCCGGGACAGATCGAGCAGTACTTC; cdr3_aa: CASSRPGQIEQYF
j_call: TRBJ2-1; v_call: TRBV6-1; d_call: TRBD2; clone_size: .; cdr3_nt: TGTGCCAGCAGTGATCCCGGGAGGGCCCTTGAGCAGTTCTTC; cdr3_aa: CASSDPGRALEQFF
j_call: TRBJ1-2; v_call: TRBV5-4; d_call: TRBD1; clone_size: .; cdr3_nt: TGTGCCAGCAGCTTGGGCAGGGGGCAAGGTGGCTATGGCTACACCTTC; cdr3_aa: CASSLGRGQGGYGYTF
j_call: TRBJ2-7; v_call: TRBV5-1; d_call: TRBD2; clone_size: .; cdr3_nt: TGCGCCAGCAGCTCCGGGCCGGGGGGGACCTACGAGCAGTACTTC; cdr3_aa: CASSSGPGGTYEQYF
j_call: TRBJ2-7; v_call: TRBV11-2; d_call: .; clone_size: .; cdr3_nt: TGTGCCAGCAGCTCAGAGGTCCTCCAGGAGCAGTACTTC; cdr3_aa: CASSSEVLQEQYF
j_call: TRBJ1-1; v_call: TRBV11-2; d_call: TRBD1; clone_size: .; cdr3_nt: TGTGCCAGCAGCCGCCGACAGGGGAACACTGAAGCTTTCTTT; cdr3_aa: CASSRRQGNTEAFF
j_call: TRBJ2-1; v_call: TRBV6-1; d_call: .; clone_size: .; cdr3_nt: TGTGCCAGCAGTGAAGCGGGGGGGCACAATGAGCAGTTCTTC; cdr3_aa: CASSEAGGHNEQFF
j_call: TRBJ2-3; v_call: TRBV4-3; d_call: TRBD2; clone_size: .; cdr3_nt: TGCGCCAGCAGCCAACGGGCTAGCGGGAGGGCCCTCACAGATACGCAGTATTTT; cdr3_aa: CASSQRASGRALTDTQYF
j_call: TRBJ2-1; v_call: TRBV4-3; d_call: .; clone_size: .; cdr3_nt: TGCGCCAGCAGCCGGGGTCCGGGGACTGGCAATGAGCAGTTCTTC; cdr3_aa: CASSRGPGTGNEQFF
j_call: TRBJ2-7; v_call: TRBV12-2; d_call: .; clone_size: .; cdr3_nt: TGTGCAAGTCGCCCCGACCCCCAAGAAGACACAGCCTACGAGCAGTACTTC; cdr3_aa: CASRPDPQEDTAYEQYF
j_call: TRBJ2-7; v_call: TRBV5-1; d_call: TRBD1; clone_size: .; cdr3_nt: TGCGCCAGCAGCTTGGAGACAGGGGGCGCATACGAGCAGTACTTC; cdr3_aa: CASSLETGGAYEQYF
j_call: TRBJ2-1; v_call: TRBV30; d_call: TRBD2; clone_size: .; cdr3_nt: TGTGCCTGGAGTCTAGGACTAGCGGGACGGAATGAGCAGTTCTTC; cdr3_aa: CAWSLGLAGRNEQFF
j_call: TRBJ2-4; v_call: TRBV23-1; d_call: TRBD2; clone_size: .; cdr3_nt: TGCGCCAGCAGTCAATTTAGCGGGGCTCCTTTAGCCAAAAACATTCAGTACTTC; cdr3_aa: CASSQFSGAPLAKNIQYF
j_call: TRBJ2-1; v_call: TRBV30; d_call: .; clone_size: once; cdr3_nt: TGTGCCTGGATGTTGACTGTAGACTACAATGAGCAGTTCTTC; cdr3_aa: CAWMLTVDYNEQFF
j_call: TRBJ1-4; v_call: TRBV5-5; d_call: TRBD1; clone_size: .; cdr3_nt: TGTGCCAGCAGCTTGGCCCGGACAGGGACCTCAACTAATGAAAAACTGTTTTTT; cdr3_aa: CASSLARTGTSTNEKLFF
j_call: TRBJ2-4; v_call: TRBV19; d_call: TRBD2; clone_size: .; cdr3_nt: TGTGCCAGTAGTACGGGGGGGGGTAATGCCAAAAACATTCAGTACTTC; cdr3_aa: CASSTGGGNAKNIQYF
j_call: TRBJ2-5; v_call: TRBV6-1; d_call: .; clone_size: .; cdr3_nt: TGTGCCAGCAGTGAAAGGGGGAAGAAAGAGACCCAGTACTTC; cdr3_aa: CASSERGKKETQYF
j_call: TRBJ1-4; v_call: TRBV10-2; d_call: TRBD1; clone_size: .; cdr3_nt: TGCGCCAGCAGTGGGGACAGGGGGGTTGAAAAACTGTTTTTT; cdr3_aa: CASSGDRGVEKLFF
j_call: TRBJ2-2; v_call: TRBV10-1; d_call: TRBD2; clone_size: .; cdr3_nt: TGCGCCAGCAGTGGACTAGCGGGGGCCGCGAACACCGGGGAGCTGTTTTTT; cdr3_aa: CASSGLAGAANTGELFF